The clone carrying this T cell receptor beta chain was found once. Antigen unknown. This specimen comes from a study of T cell responses to AZD1222 COVID-19 vaccine. Germline lookup yields CDR1 LGHDT and CDR2 YNNKEL (reference sequence). Trimming left V 5 bases short and J 12 bases short, with 26 bases between. The CDR3 sequence is 15 residues long. Notes on the study in general: Repertoires were sampled only after the peak T cell response. The donor cohort was predominantly white British with a female majority, and clonal diversity may have been underestimated. A rise in Spike-specific TCR breadth and depth followed two AZD1222 doses.

The data were produced by immunoSEQ multiplex PCR, yet TCRdb's version contains in-frame clones alone and is incomplete. Of tens of thousands of clones in the sample, roughly 94% were seen once. This clonotype was obtained from an adult in good health. The chain links TRBV3-1 (or the pseudogene TRBV3-2) to TRBJ2-7; D may be TRBD1 or TRBD2 (5 bases each). The material sequenced was peripheral blood, taken on day 0 of AZD1222 vaccination. The CDR3 DNA sequence: TGTGCCAGCAGCACCTCGACCGGGACGGCTTCTTTTCGGTACTTC. It specifies CASSTSTGTASFRYF.